Listed below are T cell receptor beta chains from one sample, sequenced in a study of blood T cell repertoires in COVID-19. Here immunoSEQ multiplex PCR was the method, and the copy in TCRdb shows in-frame clones only, minus some. The sample lists fewer than 150,000 clones, 83% occurring once. Sample: PBMCs or T cells enriched from blood (not recorded which). Receptors originate from a man aged 25-45 years who had recovered from COVID-19. Both conserved end residues are part of each CDR3. The D gene is left open where the match is weak. Clone size is shown for a subset of rows, as once, few, many or a class of expanded clone.

V: TRBV6-5; size: few; D: TRBD1; J: TRBJ1-5; CDR3: CASKDRGSQPQHF; DNA: TGTGCCAGCAAAGACAGGGGTAGTCAGCCCCAGCATTTT
V: TRBV5-5; size: NA; D: NA; J: TRBJ1-5; CDR3: CASSFMADSTNQPQHF; DNA: TGTGCCAGCAGCTTTATGGCAGACTCTACGAATCAGCCCCAGCATTTT
V: TRBV5-1; size: NA; D: TRBD1; J: TRBJ1-5; CDR3: CASSPGSGQGNQPQHF; DNA: TGCGCCAGCAGCCCTGGATCCGGACAGGGAAATCAGCCCCAGCATTTT
V: TRBV6-5; size: once; D: TRBD2; J: TRBJ2-5; CDR3: CASGTSGGPETQYF; DNA: TGTGCCAGCGGGACTAGCGGGGGGCCAGAGACCCAGTACTTC
V: TRBV27; size: NA; D: TRBD1; J: TRBJ2-7; CDR3: CASSRLGQGSYEQYF; DNA: TGTGCCAGCAGTCGACTCGGACAGGGTAGCTACGAGCAGTACTTC
V: TRBV29-1; size: many; D: NA; J: TRBJ1-3; CDR3: CSVEVDSSGNTIYF; DNA: TGCAGCGTTGAAGTGGACAGCTCTGGAAACACCATATATTTT
V: TRBV11-2; size: NA; D: TRBD2; J: TRBJ2-2; CDR3: CASSLLGGRETTGELFF; DNA: TGTGCCAGCAGCTTACTCGGGGGGAGGGAAACCACCGGGGAGCTGTTTTTT
V: TRBV4-1; size: NA; D: TRBD2; J: TRBJ2-6; CDR3: CASSQVGGSGSSGANVLTF; DNA: TGCGCCAGCAGCCAAGTGGGGGGGTCAGGGAGCTCTGGGGCCAACGTCCTGACTTTC
V: TRBV9; size: NA; D: NA; J: TRBJ1-4; CDR3: CASSVRTNRDEKLFF; DNA: TGTGCCAGCAGCGTGAGGACTAACCGAGATGAAAAACTGTTTTTT
V: TRBV10-3; size: NA; D: NA; J: TRBJ2-2; CDR3: CAIRPDTLNTGELFF; DNA: TGTGCCATCAGGCCAGACACTCTGAACACCGGGGAGCTGTTTTTT
V: TRBV19; size: NA; D: NA; J: TRBJ1-1; CDR3: CASSIVSDRNTEAFF; DNA: TGTGCCAGTAGTATAGTCTCGGACAGGAACACTGAAGCTTTCTTT
V: TRBV18; size: NA; D: TRBD1; J: TRBJ1-2; CDR3: CASSRDRGIYGYTF; DNA: TGTGCCAGCTCGCGGGACAGGGGAATCTATGGCTACACCTTC
V: TRBV7-2; size: NA; D: TRBD2; J: TRBJ2-5; CDR3: CASSLAGLPQETQYF; DNA: TGTGCCAGCAGCTTGGCGGGACTACCCCAAGAGACCCAGTACTTC
V: TRBV7-9; size: NA; D: NA; J: TRBJ1-1; CDR3: CASSLEFKNTEAFF; DNA: TGTGCCAGCAGCTTAGAATTCAAGAACACTGAAGCTTTCTTT
V: TRBV11-1; size: NA; D: TRBD1; J: TRBJ2-3; CDR3: CASSFGRQGTDTQYF; DNA: TGTGCCAGCAGCTTCGGGAGACAGGGGACAGATACGCAGTATTTT
V: TRBV4-1; size: once; D: NA; J: TRBJ1-5; CDR3: CASSPLKKERKYSNQPQHF; DNA: TGCGCCAGCAGCCCCCTTAAGAAGGAGAGAAAATATAGCAATCAGCCCCAGCATTTT
V: TRBV27; size: NA; D: NA; J: TRBJ2-2; CDR3: CASTQSLSGGGELFF; DNA: TGTGCCAGCACCCAAAGCTTGTCCGGGGGCGGGGAGCTGTTTTTT
V: TRBV21-1; size: NA; D: NA; J: TRBJ2-3; CDR3: CASSPYGMDSNADTQYF; DNA: TGTGCCAGCAGCCCCTACGGGATGGACTCAAATGCAGATACGCAGTATTTT
V: TRBV10-2; size: NA; D: TRBD1; J: TRBJ1-1; CDR3: CATGTGHNTEAFF; DNA: TGCGCCACAGGGACAGGGCATAACACTGAAGCTTTCTTT
V: TRBV18; size: NA; D: TRBD1; J: TRBJ2-5; CDR3: CASSPGQVQETQYF; DNA: TGTGCCAGCTCACCCGGACAGGTCCAAGAGACCCAGTACTTC
V: TRBV6-2/TRBV6-3; size: NA; D: NA; J: TRBJ1-3; CDR3: CASSYSRGGTGNTIYF; DNA: TGTGCCAGCAGTTACTCGAGAGGGGGAACTGGAAACACCATATATTTT
V: TRBV19; size: NA; D: NA; J: TRBJ1-3; CDR3: CASSTGQGNTIYF; DNA: TGTGCCAGTAGTACTGGACAGGGAAACACCATATATTTT
V: TRBV5-5; size: few; D: TRBD1; J: TRBJ1-2; CDR3: CASSRSGQGAGDGYTF; DNA: TGTGCCAGCAGCCGCTCGGGACAGGGGGCGGGCGATGGCTACACCTTC
V: TRBV5-1; size: NA; D: TRBD2; J: TRBJ2-4; CDR3: CASSPNGGGAHIQYF; DNA: TGCGCCAGCAGCCCGAATGGCGGGGGGGCCCACATTCAGTACTTC
V: TRBV24-1; size: NA; D: NA; J: TRBJ2-1; CDR3: CATGGNNNPNEQFF; DNA: TGTGCCACCGGAGGAAACAATAACCCTAATGAGCAGTTCTTC
V: TRBV27; size: NA; D: NA; J: TRBJ2-7; CDR3: CASINLGGEQYF; DNA: TGTGCCAGCATCAACTTGGGCGGGGAGCAGTACTTC
V: TRBV11-2; size: NA; D: TRBD1; J: TRBJ1-1; CDR3: CASSLQGDTEAFF; DNA: TGTGCCAGCAGCTTACAGGGGGACACTGAAGCTTTCTTT
V: TRBV5-1; size: once; D: NA; J: TRBJ2-7; CDR3: CASSLPGYEQYF; DNA: TGCGCCAGCAGCTTGCCGGGCTACGAGCAGTACTTC
V: TRBV5-1; size: few; D: TRBD1; J: TRBJ1-1; CDR3: CASSFTDRATTEAFF; DNA: TGCGCCAGCAGCTTTACTGACAGGGCAACAACTGAAGCTTTCTTT
V: TRBV7-2; size: few; D: TRBD2; J: TRBJ2-3; CDR3: CASSLAVSGGTDTQYF; DNA: TGTGCCAGCAGCTTAGCTGTTAGCGGGGGCACAGATACGCAGTATTTT
V: TRBV6-5; size: NA; D: NA; J: TRBJ1-4; CDR3: CASSYSLTNEKLFF; DNA: TGTGCCAGCAGTTACTCTCTAACTAATGAAAAACTGTTTTTT
V: TRBV3-1/TRBV3-2; size: NA; D: TRBD2; J: TRBJ2-5; CDR3: CASSQNSGGVETQYF; DNA: TGTGCCAGCAGCCAAAATAGCGGGGGAGTGGAGACCCAGTACTTC
V: TRBV12-3/TRBV12-4; size: NA; D: NA; J: TRBJ2-1; CDR3: CASSPTRSGGFF; DNA: TGTGCCAGCAGTCCGACTAGGAGTGGGGGGTTCTTC
V: TRBV7-9; size: NA; D: NA; J: TRBJ2-1; CDR3: CASSLSEEQFF; DNA: TGTGCCAGCAGCCTTAGCGAAGAGCAGTTCTTC
V: TRBV19; size: once; D: TRBD2; J: TRBJ2-3; CDR3: CASSISGLAGALPDTQYF; DNA: TGTGCCAGTAGTATCTCCGGACTAGCGGGAGCCCTTCCGGATACGCAGTATTTT
V: TRBV19; size: NA; D: NA; J: TRBJ1-1; CDR3: CATEGGGGNTEAFF; DNA: TGTGCCACCGAAGGCGGGGGGGGGAACACTGAAGCTTTCTTT
V: TRBV2; size: NA; D: TRBD2; J: TRBJ2-3; CDR3: CASAGAGTDTQYF; DNA: TGTGCCAGCGCGGGAGCCGGCACAGATACGCAGTATTTT
V: TRBV7-2; size: NA; D: TRBD2; J: TRBJ2-5; CDR3: CASSPALAGTYQETQYF; DNA: TGTGCCAGCAGCCCCGCACTAGCGGGAACGTACCAAGAGACCCAGTACTTC
V: TRBV19; size: NA; D: TRBD1; J: TRBJ1-5; CDR3: CASSMLGQGDQPQHF; DNA: TGTGCCAGTAGTATGCTTGGGCAGGGGGATCAGCCCCAGCATTTT
V: TRBV19; size: NA; D: NA; J: TRBJ1-5; CDR3: CASSIISEQPQHF; DNA: TGTGCCAGTAGTATCATATCGGAGCAGCCCCAGCATTTT
V: TRBV29-1; size: NA; D: TRBD2; J: TRBJ2-1; CDR3: CSVGASGRTNNEQFF; DNA: TGCAGCGTTGGGGCTAGCGGGAGGACTAACAATGAGCAGTTCTTC
V: TRBV30; size: NA; D: TRBD1; J: TRBJ1-3; CDR3: CAWSVQGTNTIYF; DNA: TGTGCCTGGAGTGTACAGGGGACAAACACCATATATTTT
V: TRBV7-3; size: NA; D: NA; J: TRBJ2-1; CDR3: CASSPHSGSYNEQFF; DNA: TGTGCCAGCAGCCCCCACAGCGGCTCCTACAATGAGCAGTTCTTC
V: TRBV5-8; size: NA; D: NA; J: TRBJ2-5; CDR3: CASSERGQPQETQYF; DNA: TGTGCCAGCAGCGAACGGGGTCAACCCCAAGAGACCCAGTACTTC
V: TRBV4-1; size: NA; D: TRBD1; J: TRBJ1-4; CDR3: CASSQEGGGGNEKLFF; DNA: TGCGCCAGCAGCCAAGAAGGGGGCGGTGGTAATGAAAAACTGTTTTTT
V: TRBV12-5; size: NA; D: TRBD1; J: TRBJ2-2; CDR3: CASGLLIWTGRILTGELFF; DNA: TGTGCTAGTGGTTTGCTAATTTGGACAGGGCGGATTCTCACCGGGGAGCTGTTTTTT
V: TRBV4-1; size: NA; D: TRBD2; J: TRBJ2-7; CDR3: CASSQGLAGTYEQYF; DNA: TGCGCCAGCAGCCAAGGGTTAGCGGGGACCTACGAGCAGTACTTC
V: TRBV5-6; size: NA; D: TRBD2; J: TRBJ2-3; CDR3: CASSLRLSGRADTQYF; DNA: TGTGCCAGCAGCTTGCGGTTGAGCGGGAGGGCAGATACGCAGTATTTT
V: TRBV7-2; size: NA; D: NA; J: TRBJ1-5; CDR3: CASSLGAGQNQPQHF; DNA: TGTGCCAGCAGCTTAGGAGCGGGGCAAAATCAGCCCCAGCATTTT
V: TRBV5-5; size: NA; D: NA; J: TRBJ2-7; CDR3: CASSYKTDTYEQYF; DNA: TGTGCCAGCAGCTACAAGACAGACACCTACGAGCAGTACTTC